This paragraph reports one T cell receptor beta chain. Its antigen remains unidentified. The Oncomine TCR Beta short-read assay was what sequenced the DNA obtained from cultured CD4+ T cells. TCRdb ran MiXCR on the PCR reads and lists one entry per CDR3 protein. The sample records about 8,000 distinct CDR3 sequences, around half being singletons. Treatment in this sample: approximately 11-day PBMC culture with coronavirus spike peptide pools or control peptides (ViraFEST assay). Peptide pools at 7.5 to 10 ug/ml, together with 8.5 to 10 IU/ml IL-2, were added to cultures of two million PBMCs per well. This sample was taken from a study of vaccination and CD4 T cells after COVID-19. The overall study: SARS-CoV-2 was confirmed by nasal swab PCR; disease was mild in under ten, severe in one. Comprising six males and four females, the convalescent participants counted two Hispanic individuals among them.

Germline V CDR1 and CDR2: DFQATT, SNEGSKA (reference sequence). Trimming left V 6 bases short and J 7 bases short, with 18 bases between. The CDR3 has 14 amino acids. Sequenced: CD4+ T cells from blood, cultured in vitro. This chain links TRBV20-1 with TRBJ1-4; a weak D match, TRBD1 (5 bases). This sequence originates from a human donor who had recovered from COVID-19. The CDR3 DNA reads TGCAGTGCCCCTAGGACACATGGGGGTGAAAAACTGTTTTTT. Its translation: CSAPRTHGGEKLFF.